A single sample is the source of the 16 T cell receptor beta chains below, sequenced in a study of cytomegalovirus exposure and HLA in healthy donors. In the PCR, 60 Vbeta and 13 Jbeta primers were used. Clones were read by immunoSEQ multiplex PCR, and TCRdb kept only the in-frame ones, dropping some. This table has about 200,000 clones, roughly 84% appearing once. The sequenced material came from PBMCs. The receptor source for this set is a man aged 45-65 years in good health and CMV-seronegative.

The CDR3 coding sequence is TGTGCCAGCAGCGTGAACAGACTAGCGGGAGGGCCCGATGAGCAGTTCTTC. Encoded protein: CASSVNRLAGGPDEQFF. The J gene is TRBJ2-1, the V gene TRBV5-8, with 14 bases lining up with TRBD2. V lost 4 bases, J lost 8 bases, and 11 bases stayed unmatched. Germline V CDR1 and CDR2: SGHTS, YDEGEE. CDR3 size: 17 residues.

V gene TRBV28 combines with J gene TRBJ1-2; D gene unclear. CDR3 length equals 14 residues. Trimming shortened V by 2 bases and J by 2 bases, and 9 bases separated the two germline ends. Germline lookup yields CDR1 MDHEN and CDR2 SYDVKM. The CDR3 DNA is TGTGCCAGCAGTTTAGTCGCCAGAAACTATGGCTACACCTTC. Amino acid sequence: CASSLVARNYGYTF.

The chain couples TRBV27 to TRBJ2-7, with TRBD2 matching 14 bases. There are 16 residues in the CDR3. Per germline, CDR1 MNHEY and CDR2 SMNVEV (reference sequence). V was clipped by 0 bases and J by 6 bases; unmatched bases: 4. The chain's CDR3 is CASSLSLTSGRGEQYF. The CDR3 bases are TGTGCCAGCAGTTTATCGTTGACTAGCGGGAGGGGCGAGCAGTACTTC.

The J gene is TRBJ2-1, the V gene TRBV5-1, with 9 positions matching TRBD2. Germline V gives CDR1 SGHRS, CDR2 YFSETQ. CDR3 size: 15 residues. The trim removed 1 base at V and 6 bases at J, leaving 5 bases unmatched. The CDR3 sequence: CASSLPSGVSNEQFF. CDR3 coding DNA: TGCGCCAGCAGCTTGCCTAGCGGGGTCAGCAATGAGCAGTTCTTC.

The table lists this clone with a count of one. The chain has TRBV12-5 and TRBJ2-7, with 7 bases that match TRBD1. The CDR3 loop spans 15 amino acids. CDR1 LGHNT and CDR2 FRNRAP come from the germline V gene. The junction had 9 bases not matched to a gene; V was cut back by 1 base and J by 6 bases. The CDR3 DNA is TGTGCTAGTGGTTTGGAAAGGACAGGTAAAGGCGAGCAGTACTTC. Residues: CASGLERTGKGEQYF. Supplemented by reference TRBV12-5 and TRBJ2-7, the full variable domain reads DARVTQTPRHKVTEMGQEVTMRCQPILGHNTVFWYRQTMMQGLELLAYFRNRAPLDDSGMPKDRFSAEMPDATLATLKIQPSEPRDSAVYFCASGLERTGKGEQYFGPGTRLTVT.

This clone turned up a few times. The CDR3 loop reads CSGGRGTQYF. In DNA form, the CDR3 reads TGCAGCGGAGGACGGGGGACCCAGTACTTC. The chain recombines TRBV29-1 with TRBJ2-5; a weak D match, TRBD2 (5 bases). The germline V gene encodes CDR1 SQVTM and CDR2 ANQGSEA. Trimming left V 7 bases short and J 7 bases short, with 10 bases between. The CDR3 extends over 10 amino acids.

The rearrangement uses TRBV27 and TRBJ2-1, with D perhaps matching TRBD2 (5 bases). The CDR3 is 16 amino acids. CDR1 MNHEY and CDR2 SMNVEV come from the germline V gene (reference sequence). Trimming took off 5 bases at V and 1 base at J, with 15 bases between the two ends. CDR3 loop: CASSPSRGRSYNEQFF. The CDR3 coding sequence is TGTGCCAGCAGTCCCTCCCGGGGAAGGTCCTACAATGAGCAGTTCTTC.

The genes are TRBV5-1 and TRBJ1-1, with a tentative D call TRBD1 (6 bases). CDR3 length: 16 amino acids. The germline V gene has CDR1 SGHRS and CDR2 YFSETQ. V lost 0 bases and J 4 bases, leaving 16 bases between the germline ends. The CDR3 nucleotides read TGCGCCAGCAGCTTGGAGGGGGGGCGAGCTGGCACTGAAGCTTTCTTT. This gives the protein CASSLEGGRAGTEAFF. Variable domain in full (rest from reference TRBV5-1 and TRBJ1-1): KAGVTQTPRYLIKTRGQQVTLSCSPISGHRSVSWYQQTPGQGLQFLFEYFSETQRNKGNFPGRFSGRQFSNSRSEMNVSTLELGDSALYLCASSLEGGRAGTEAFFGQGTRLTVV.

Here the CDR3 reads CASSLTDSHGYTF. CDR3 bases: TGTGCCAGCAGTTTAACGGACAGTCATGGCTACACCTTC. The chain uses TRBV28 and TRBJ1-2; D is possibly TRBD1 (6 bases). The germline CDR1 and CDR2 sequences are MDHEN and SYDVKM. V dropped 2 bases and J dropped 6 bases, with 10 bases sitting between them. This CDR3 contains 13 residues.

The CDR3 nucleotides read TGCGCCAGCAGCCCGGCGCGGGAAATGAACACTGAAGCTTTCTTT. It encodes CASSPAREMNTEAFF. The chain joins TRBV5-1 to TRBJ1-1, with no clear D. The V gene lost 4 bases and the J gene lost 0 bases, with 13 bases spanning the gap. The CDR3 extends over 15 amino acids. CDR1 SGHRS and CDR2 YFSETQ come from the germline V gene.

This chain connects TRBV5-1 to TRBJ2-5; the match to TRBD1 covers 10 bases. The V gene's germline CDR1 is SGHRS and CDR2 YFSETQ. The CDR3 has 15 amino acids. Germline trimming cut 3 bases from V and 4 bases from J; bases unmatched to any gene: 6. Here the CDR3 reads CASSWGQGYRETQYF. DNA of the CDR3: TGCGCCAGCAGCTGGGGACAGGGGTATAGAGAGACCCAGTACTTC.

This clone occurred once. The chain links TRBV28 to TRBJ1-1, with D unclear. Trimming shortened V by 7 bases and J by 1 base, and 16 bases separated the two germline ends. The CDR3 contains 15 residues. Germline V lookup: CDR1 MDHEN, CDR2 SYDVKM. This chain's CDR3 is CASTPSSEGNTEAFF. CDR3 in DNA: TGTGCCAGCACCCCTTCGTCGGAGGGGAACACTGAAGCTTTCTTT.

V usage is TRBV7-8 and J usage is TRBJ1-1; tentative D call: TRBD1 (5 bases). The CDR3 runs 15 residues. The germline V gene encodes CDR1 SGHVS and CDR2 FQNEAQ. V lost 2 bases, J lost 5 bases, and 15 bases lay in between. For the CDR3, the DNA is TGTGCCAGCAGCTTAAGAGGCCAGGGAAGGACTGAAGCTTTCTTT. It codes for CASSLRGQGRTEAFF.

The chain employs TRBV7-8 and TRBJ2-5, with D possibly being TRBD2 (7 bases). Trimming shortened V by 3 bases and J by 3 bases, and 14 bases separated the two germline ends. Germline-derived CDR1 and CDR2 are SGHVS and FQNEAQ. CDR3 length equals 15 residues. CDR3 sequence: CASSFRRGGEETQYF. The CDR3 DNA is TGTGCCAGCAGCTTCAGGAGGGGGGGCGAAGAGACCCAGTACTTC.

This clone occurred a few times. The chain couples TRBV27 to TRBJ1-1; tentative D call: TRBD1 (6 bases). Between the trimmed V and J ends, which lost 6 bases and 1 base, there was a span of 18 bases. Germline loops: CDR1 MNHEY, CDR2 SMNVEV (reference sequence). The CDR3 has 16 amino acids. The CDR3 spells CASRKPPGTQNTEAFF. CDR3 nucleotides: TGTGCCAGCAGAAAACCCCCCGGGACACAGAACACTGAAGCTTTCTTT.

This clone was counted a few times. The CDR3 DNA is TGTGCCAGCAGCTTTGGACTGGGTGGTAGCATTCAGTACTTC. It codes for CASSFGLGGSIQYF. The gene calls are TRBV5-5 and TRBJ2-4, with D maybe TRBD2 (5 bases). V was pared by 2 bases and J by 9 bases, with 15 bases between. From germline, CDR1 is SGHKS and CDR2 YYEKEE (reference sequence). There are 14 residues in the CDR3.